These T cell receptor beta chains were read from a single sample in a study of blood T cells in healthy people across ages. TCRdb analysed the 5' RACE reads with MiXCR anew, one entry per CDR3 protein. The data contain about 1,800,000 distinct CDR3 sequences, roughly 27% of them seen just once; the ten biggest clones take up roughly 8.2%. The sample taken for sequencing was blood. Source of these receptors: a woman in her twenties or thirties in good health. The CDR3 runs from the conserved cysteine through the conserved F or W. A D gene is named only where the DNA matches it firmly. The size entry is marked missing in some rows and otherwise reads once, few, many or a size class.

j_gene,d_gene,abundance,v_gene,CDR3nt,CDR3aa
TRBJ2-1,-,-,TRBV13,TGTGCCAGCAGCTTAAGCCGGGGGACCTCCTACAATGAGCAGTTCTTC,CASSLSRGTSYNEQFF
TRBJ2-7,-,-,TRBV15,TGTGCCACCAGCAGAGGAATCGGTGGTCGCTACGAGCAGTACTTC,CATSRGIGGRYEQYF
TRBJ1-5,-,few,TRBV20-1,TGCAGTGCCACCCTTGGGGTGGGACAGCCCCAGCATTTT,CSATLGVGQPQHF
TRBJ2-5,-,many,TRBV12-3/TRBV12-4,TGTGCCAGCAGTTTCGAGGCTGTGAGAGAGACCCAGTACTTC,CASSFEAVRETQYF
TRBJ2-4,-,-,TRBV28,TGTGCCAGCAGTCACCACATCCTACAGGGAGCCAAAAACATTCAGTACTTC,CASSHHILQGAKNIQYF
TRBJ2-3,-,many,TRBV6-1,TGTGCCAGCTTGAAGATAAGCACAGATACGCAGTATTTT,CASLKISTDTQYF
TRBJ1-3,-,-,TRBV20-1,TGCAGTGCTAGACACAGGATAAGCTCTGGAAACACCATATATTTT,CSARHRISSGNTIYF
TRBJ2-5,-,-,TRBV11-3,TGTGCCAGCCTGTTCTTCCGGGACAATTCCTACAATGAGCAGTACTTC,CASLFFRDNSYNEQYF
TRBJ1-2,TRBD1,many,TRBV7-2,TGTGCCAGCAGCTCACCGATAGGACAGGTCTTCGCGTCGGGGGGCTACACCTTC,CASSSPIGQVFASGGYTF
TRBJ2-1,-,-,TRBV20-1,TGCAGTGCTAGAGCCCTAGGAGGGCAGTCTACTAATGAGCAGTTCTTC,CSARALGGQSTNEQFF
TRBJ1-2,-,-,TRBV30,TGTGCCTGGACGTCAGGGGCTAACTATGGCTACAACTTC,CAWTSGANYGYNF
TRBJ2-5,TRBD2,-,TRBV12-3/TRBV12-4,TGTGCCAGCAGGCCGACTAGCGGGAACTACAATGAGCAGTACTTC,CASRPTSGNYNEQYF
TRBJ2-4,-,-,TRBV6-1,TGTGCCAACAGTGATTACGGGGCGTACTTC,CANSDYGAYF
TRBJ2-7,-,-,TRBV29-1,TGCAGCGTCGGCAGGATGGGGGGTCAAGAGTCCCAGTACTTC,CSVGRMGGQESQYF
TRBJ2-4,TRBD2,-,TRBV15,TGTGCCACCAGCAGAGATCTGGGGACTAGCGGGAGTGATGAGCAGTACTTC,CATSRDLGTSGSDEQYF
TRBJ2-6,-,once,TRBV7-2,TGTGCCAGCATTCAAGGGAGGTCTGGGGCCAACGTCCTGACTTTC,CASIQGRSGANVLTF
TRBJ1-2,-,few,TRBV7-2,TGTGCCAGCAGCTTATATGCCTATGGCTACACCTTC,CASSLYAYGYTF
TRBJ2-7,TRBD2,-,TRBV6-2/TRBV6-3,TGTGCCAGCAGTTACGCCACTCATAGCGGGGGATTGTTCGAGCAGTACTTC,CASSYATHSGGLFEQYF
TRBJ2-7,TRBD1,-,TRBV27,TGTGCCAGCAGGGCGACAGGGGGGCGCGGAAACGAGCAGTACTTC,CASRATGGRGNEQYF
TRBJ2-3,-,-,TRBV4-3,TGCGCCAGCAGGCTAACTGGATCTAGCACAGATACGCAGTATTTT,CASRLTGSSTDTQYF
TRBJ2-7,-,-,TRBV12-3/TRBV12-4,TGTGCCAGCAGCCCCCCCAGGGGACTTTCCTACGAGCAGTACTTC,CASSPPRGLSYEQYF
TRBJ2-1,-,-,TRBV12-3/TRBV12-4,TGTGCCAGCAGTTTTCGACTAGTTGGAACCAACAATGAGCAGTTCTTC,CASSFRLVGTNNEQFF
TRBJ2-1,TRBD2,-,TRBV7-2,TGTGCCAGCAGCTCCCCCCTAGCGGGGATATACAATGAGCAGTTCTTC,CASSSPLAGIYNEQFF
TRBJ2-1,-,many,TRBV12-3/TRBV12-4,TGTGCCAGCAGTTTGGACCCATGGGCCTACAATGAGCAGTTCTTC,CASSLDPWAYNEQFF
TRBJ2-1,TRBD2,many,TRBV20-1,TGCAGTGCTCCACCTCCGACTAGCGGTTACAATGAGCAGTTCTTC,CSAPPPTSGYNEQFF
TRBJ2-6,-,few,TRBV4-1,TGCGCCAGCAGCCTGCAAGTCCCGGACCCCCCCAGGAGCTCTGGGGCCAACGTCCTGACTTTC,CASSLQVPDPPRSSGANVLTF
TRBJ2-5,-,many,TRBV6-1,TGTGCCAGCAGTGAAAAAACCTCGCTGGAGACCCAGTACTTC,CASSEKTSLETQYF
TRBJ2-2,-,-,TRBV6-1,TGTGCCAGCAGTGAAACACGTGTCGGGGAGCTGTTTTTT,CASSETRVGELFF
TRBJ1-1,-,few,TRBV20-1,TGCAGTGCTAGTGGGGGGGGCGGTGGAAACACTGAAGCTTTCTTT,CSASGGGGGNTEAFF
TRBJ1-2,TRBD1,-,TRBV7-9,TGTGCCAGCAGCTTGGAGGTACAGGGGCCGGCCGTTGGCTACACCTTC,CASSLEVQGPAVGYTF
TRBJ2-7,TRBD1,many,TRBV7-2,TGTGCCAGCAGCTCTCGGGACAGGGGATCCGAGCAGTACTTC,CASSSRDRGSEQYF
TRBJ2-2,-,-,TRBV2,TGTGCCAGCAGTTCTTCCGGGAGCGGTCCTACCGGGGAGCTGTTTTTT,CASSSSGSGPTGELFF
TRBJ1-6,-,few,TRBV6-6,TGTGCCAGCAGTTATGGCGGGGTTCCTTCACCCCTCCACTTT,CASSYGGVPSPLHF
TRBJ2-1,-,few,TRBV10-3,TGTGCCATCAGTGGTGTCTACAATGAGCAGTTCTTC,CAISGVYNEQFF
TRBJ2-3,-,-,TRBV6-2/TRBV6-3,TGTGCCAGCAGTTTTCGCCCGGCGAGCACAGATACGCAGTATTTT,CASSFRPASTDTQYF
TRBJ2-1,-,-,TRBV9,TGTGCCAGCAGCCAAACTCAGCAAGGAAATGAGCAGTTCTTC,CASSQTQQGNEQFF
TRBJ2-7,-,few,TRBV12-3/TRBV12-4,TGTGCCAGCAGTTTATTCTCCTGGCTCCCCTACGAGCAGTACTTC,CASSLFSWLPYEQYF
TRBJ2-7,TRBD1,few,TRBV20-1,TGCAGTGCTCTAGAGTTTGGGACAGGGAACTACGAGCAGTACTTC,CSALEFGTGNYEQYF
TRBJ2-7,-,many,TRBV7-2,TGTGCCAGCAGCTTCCACTACGAGCAGTACTTC,CASSFHYEQYF
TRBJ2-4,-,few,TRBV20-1,TGCAGTGTAGCGGACCTGGCCAAAAACATTCAGTACTTC,CSVADLAKNIQYF
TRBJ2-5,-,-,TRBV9,TGTGCCAGCAGCCCCACCCCAGGGGAGGGGGAGACCCAGTACTTC,CASSPTPGEGETQYF